This T cell receptor (beta chain) was sequenced in a study of identical twins. General study findings and limits: While abundant cord blood beta clonotypes carried fewer insertions, memory repertoires showed no such pattern.

The germline V gene has CDR1 MGHRA and CDR2 YSYEKL. This CDR3 has 17 residues. The trim removed 1 base at V and 0 bases at J, leaving 4 bases unmatched. All donors comprised healthy Caucasians. Many counts were recorded for this clonotype. Its specificity is not known. Template switching introduced a universal primer site, and the cDNA bore unique molecular identifiers. TCRdb redid the calling of the 5' RACE reads with MiXCR, one entry per CDR3 protein. This sample has around 340,000 distinct CDR3 sequences, with roughly 12% found just once. These same records also appear under a second study, on yellow fever vaccine responses in identical twins. That work contributes: On the reported evidence, twins' vaccine T cell responses seemed partly convergent and partly personalized.

The chain uses TRBV4-1 and TRBJ2-1, with 9 bases identical to TRBD2. This TCR derives from a young woman in good health. Sequencing used CD8+ T cells sorted from blood. CDR3 sequence reads: CASSQVASGVSYNEQFF. The CDR3 DNA follows: TGCGCCAGCAGCCAAGTTGCTAGCGGGGTCTCCTACAATGAGCAGTTCTTC.